This TCR beta chain came from a study of early T cells in non-severe SARS-CoV-2 infection. About the research overall: It was bulk RNA from unsorted whole blood that was sequenced, and the chains were unpaired.

This clonotype was observed many times. Each CDR3 protein is one row after TCRdb ran MiXCR on the 5' RACE reads. The sample holds about 61,000 distinct CDR3 sequences, 11% seen once. The sequencing sample was made of whole blood. The receptor was isolated from an adult who was a healthcare worker with PCR-confirmed SARS-CoV-2 infection or an uninfected control (not recorded which).

The CDR3 DNA follows: TGTGCCAGCTCACCACCGTCGTCGGCTGAGCAGTACTTC. Translation: CASSPPSSAEQYF. V and J are TRBV18 and TRBJ2-7; D gene ambiguous. The V end was cut by 0 bases, the J end by 7 bases, with 10 bases between. Germline V gene data show CDR1 as KGHSH and CDR2 as LQKENI. The CDR3 loop spans 13 amino acids.